This TCR beta chain emerged from a study of blood T cell repertoires in COVID-19. Study overall: Samples of COVID-19 (acute and convalescent) were obtained from the United States, Italy and Spain. Sample material is recorded as cDNA or gDNA derived from T cells, B-cell-depleted T cells, or PBMCs.

Original analysis: Nucleated cell number was recorded as an estimate derived from reference gene primer amplification. TCRdb's table, derived via immunoSEQ multiplex PCR, lists solely in-frame clones and lacks some. D and trimming were read from the DNA, whereas the V and J calls and clone size are those reported in that table. In the table there are around 130,000 clones, approximately 83% of which are singletons. J lost 3 bases, V lost 4 bases, and 5 bases had no gene match. Germline-derived CDR1 and CDR2 are MDHEN and SYDVKM. The CDR3 is 15 amino acids. The clonotype comes from a woman aged 45-65 years who had recovered from COVID-19. Sequenced material: peripheral blood. The chain employs TRBV28 and TRBJ1-2; 10 bases fit TRBD1. CDR3 coding DNA: TGTGCCAGCAGTTCCCTGACAGGGGGCGACTATGGCTACACCTTC. This codes for CASSSLTGGDYGYTF.